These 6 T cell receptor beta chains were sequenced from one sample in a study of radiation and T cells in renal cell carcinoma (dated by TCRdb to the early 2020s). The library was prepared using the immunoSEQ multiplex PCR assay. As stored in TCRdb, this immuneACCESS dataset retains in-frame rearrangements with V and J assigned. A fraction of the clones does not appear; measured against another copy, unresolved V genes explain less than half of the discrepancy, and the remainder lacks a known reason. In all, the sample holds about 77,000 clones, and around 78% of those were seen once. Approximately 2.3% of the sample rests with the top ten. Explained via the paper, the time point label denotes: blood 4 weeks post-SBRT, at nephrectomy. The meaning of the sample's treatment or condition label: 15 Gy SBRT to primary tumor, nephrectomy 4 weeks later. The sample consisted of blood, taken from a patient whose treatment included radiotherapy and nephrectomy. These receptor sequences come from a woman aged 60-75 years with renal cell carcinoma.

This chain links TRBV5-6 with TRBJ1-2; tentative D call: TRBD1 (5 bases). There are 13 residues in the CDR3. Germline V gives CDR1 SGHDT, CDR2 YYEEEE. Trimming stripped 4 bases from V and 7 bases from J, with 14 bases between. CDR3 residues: CASSGGQTFGYTF. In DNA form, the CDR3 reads TGTGCCAGCAGCGGTGGACAAACCTTTGGCTACACCTTC. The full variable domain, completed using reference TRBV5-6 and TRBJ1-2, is DAGVTQSPTHLIKTRGQQVTLRCSPKSGHDTVSWYQQALGQGPQFIFQYYEEEERQRGNFPDRFSGHQFPNYSSELNVNALLLGDSALYLCASSGGQTFGYTFGSGTRLTVV.

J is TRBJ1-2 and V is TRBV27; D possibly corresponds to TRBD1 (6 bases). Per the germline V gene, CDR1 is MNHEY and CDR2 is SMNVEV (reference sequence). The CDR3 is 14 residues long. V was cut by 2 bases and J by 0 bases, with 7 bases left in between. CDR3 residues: CASSLDRTNYGYTF. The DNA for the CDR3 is TGTGCCAGCAGTTTAGACAGGACTAACTATGGCTACACCTTC.

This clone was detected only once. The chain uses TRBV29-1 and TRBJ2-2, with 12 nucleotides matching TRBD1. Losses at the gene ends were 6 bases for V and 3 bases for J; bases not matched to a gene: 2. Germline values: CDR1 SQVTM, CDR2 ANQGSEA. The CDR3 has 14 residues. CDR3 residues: CSVGTGGDTGELFF. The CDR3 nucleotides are TGCAGCGTCGGGACAGGGGGCGACACCGGGGAGCTGTTTTTT.

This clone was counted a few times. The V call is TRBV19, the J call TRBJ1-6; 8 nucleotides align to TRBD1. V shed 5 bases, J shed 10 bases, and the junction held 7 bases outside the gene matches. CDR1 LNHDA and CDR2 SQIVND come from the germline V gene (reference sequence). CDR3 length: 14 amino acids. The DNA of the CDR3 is TGTGCCAGTAGTGCGGACAGGGTATGGTCACCCCTCCACTTT. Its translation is CASSADRVWSPLHF.

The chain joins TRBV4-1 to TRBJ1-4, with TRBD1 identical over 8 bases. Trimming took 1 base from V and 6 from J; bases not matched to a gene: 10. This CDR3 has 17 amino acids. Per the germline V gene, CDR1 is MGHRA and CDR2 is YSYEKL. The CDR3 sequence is CASSQGNWDRRDEKLFF. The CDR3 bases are TGCGCCAGCAGCCAAGGTAACTGGGACAGGAGAGATGAAAAACTGTTTTTT.

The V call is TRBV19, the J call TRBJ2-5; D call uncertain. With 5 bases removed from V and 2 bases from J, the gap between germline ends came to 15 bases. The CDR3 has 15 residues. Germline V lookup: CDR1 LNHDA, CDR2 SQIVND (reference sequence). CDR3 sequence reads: CASSQSALPQETQYF. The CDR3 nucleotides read TGTGCCAGTAGTCAGTCGGCGCTCCCTCAAGAGACCCAGTACTTC.